This T cell receptor (beta chain) stems from a study of T cells in Graves' hyperthyroidism and ophthalmopathy. As for the study in general: Peripheral blood was obtained at initial diagnosis, preceding any treatment. Overall study findings and caveats: Model-based prediction identified ophthalmopathy a median around 6.5 months prior to its onset. Most thyroid clonotypes expanded above 0.001 appeared in blood too.

This CDR3 is built from 13 residues. V dropped 5 bases and J dropped 5; count of bases not matched to a gene: 6. The germline V gene has CDR1 DFQATT and CDR2 SNEGSKA (reference sequence). This clonotype was counted ten times or more. Its antigen is still unknown. Template material for amplifying TCR beta CDR3 regions consisted of RNA transcripts. Using the HTBI primer set, a first-round RT-PCR was run on the TCR CDR3. TCRdb reprocessed the multiplex PCR reads via MiXCR and lists one record per CDR3 protein. The table records under 500,000 distinct CDR3 sequences, about 14% of them present only once. This clonotype originated in a man aged 50 to 60 with Graves' ophthalmopathy. Sequencing was performed on blood. This chain connects TRBV20-1 to TRBJ2-7, with 10 positions matching TRBD1. The DNA of the CDR3 is TGCAGTGCTGGGGACAGGGGAGAGGACGAGCAGTACTTC. The encoded protein is CSAGDRGEDEQYF.